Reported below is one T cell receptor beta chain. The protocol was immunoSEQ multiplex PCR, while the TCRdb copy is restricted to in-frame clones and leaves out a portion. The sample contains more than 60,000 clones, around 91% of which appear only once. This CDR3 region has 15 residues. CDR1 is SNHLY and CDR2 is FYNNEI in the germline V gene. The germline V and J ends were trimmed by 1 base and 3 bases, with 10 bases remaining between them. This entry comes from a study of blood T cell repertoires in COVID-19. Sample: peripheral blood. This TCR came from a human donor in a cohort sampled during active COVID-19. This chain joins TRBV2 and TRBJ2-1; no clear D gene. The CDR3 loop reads CASSEVAGDYNEQFF. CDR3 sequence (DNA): TGTGCCAGCAGTGAAGTGGCTGGAGACTACAATGAGCAGTTCTTC.